This T cell receptor (beta chain) was recorded in a study of early T cells in non-severe SARS-CoV-2 infection. The study's findings and limits: Clonotype matching in VDJdb favored anti-spike CD8 responses and did not capture private and CD4 specificities.

This clonotype was detected a few times. Its antigen remains unidentified. Molecules of cDNA were individually given unique molecular identifiers that were attached to them. A single record per CDR3 protein comes from TCRdb applying MiXCR to the 5' RACE reads. The data show roughly 30,000 distinct CDR3 sequences, around 5% seen once. CDR1 is SGHTA, CDR2 FQGNSA, per germline. The trim removed 5 bases at V and 3 bases at J, leaving 6 bases unmatched. This CDR3 has 15 residues. J is TRBJ2-1 and V is TRBV7-2; TRBD1 matches at 8 bases. The clonotype was recovered from an adult who was a healthcare worker with PCR-confirmed SARS-CoV-2 infection or an uninfected control (not recorded which). The specimen was whole blood. The CDR3 DNA sequence: TGTGCCAGCAGCCCAGCCGGGACAGGCTACAATGAGCAGTTCTTC. Amino acid sequence: CASSPAGTGYNEQFF.